This T cell receptor (beta chain) was profiled in a study of CD8 T cells in ankylosing spondylitis. The table lists this clonotype with many counts. Its cognate antigen is unknown. Study-wide results and limits: Disease-linked clones displayed a CD8+ phenotype and appeared relatively rarely in peripheral blood. Disease-linked clones reportedly showed significant enrichment in matched ankylosing spondylitis synovial fluid. Apparently characteristic of ankylosing spondylitis blood was a TCR beta motif (about 8 highly homologous variants).

As the method for making TCR beta libraries, quantitative 5'-RACE with molecular barcodes was used. TCRdb passed the 5' RACE reads through MiXCR, listing each CDR3 protein once. The table includes some 130,000 distinct CDR3 sequences, roughly 6.6% detected once. V was pared by 0 bases and J by 7 bases, with 12 bases between. Germline V gene sequence: CDR1 MGHRA, CDR2 YSYEKL. The CDR3 runs 15 residues. What was sequenced was blood, either unsorted or a sorted T cell fraction (not recorded which). The V gene is TRBV4-1, the J gene TRBJ2-2, with D tentatively TRBD1 or TRBD2 (5 bases each). The source is a female donor with ankylosing spondylitis or in good health (not recorded which). CDR3 protein: CASSQDYGAGGELFF. CDR3 coding DNA: TGCGCCAGCAGCCAAGATTACGGGGCGGGCGGGGAGCTGTTTTTT.